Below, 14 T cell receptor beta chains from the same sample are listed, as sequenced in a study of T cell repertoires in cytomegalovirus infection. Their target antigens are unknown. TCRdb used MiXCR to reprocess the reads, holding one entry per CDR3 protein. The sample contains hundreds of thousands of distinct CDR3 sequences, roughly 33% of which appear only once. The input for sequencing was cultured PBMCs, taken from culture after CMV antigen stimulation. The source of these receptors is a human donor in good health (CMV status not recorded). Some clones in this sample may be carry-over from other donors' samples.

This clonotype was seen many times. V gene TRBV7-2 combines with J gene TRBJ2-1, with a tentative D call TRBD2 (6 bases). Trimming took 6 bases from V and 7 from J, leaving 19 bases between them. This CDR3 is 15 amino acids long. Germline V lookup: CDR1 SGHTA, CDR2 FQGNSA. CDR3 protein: CASRTSPGVWNEQFF. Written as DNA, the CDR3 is TGTGCCAGCAGAACGTCCCCGGGAGTTTGGAATGAGCAGTTCTTC.

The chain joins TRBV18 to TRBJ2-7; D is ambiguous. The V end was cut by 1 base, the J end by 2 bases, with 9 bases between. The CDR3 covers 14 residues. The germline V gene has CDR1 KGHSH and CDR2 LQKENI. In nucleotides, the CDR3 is TGTGCCAGCTCACCACGAATGAGCCCCTACGAGCAGTACTTC. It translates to CASSPRMSPYEQYF.

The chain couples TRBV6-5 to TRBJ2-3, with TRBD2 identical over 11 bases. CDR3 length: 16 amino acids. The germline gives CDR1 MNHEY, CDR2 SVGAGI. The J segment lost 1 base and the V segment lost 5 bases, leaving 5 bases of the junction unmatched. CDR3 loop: CASSDGTSGGTDTQYF. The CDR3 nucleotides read TGTGCCAGCAGTGACGGGACTAGCGGAGGCACAGATACGCAGTATTTT.

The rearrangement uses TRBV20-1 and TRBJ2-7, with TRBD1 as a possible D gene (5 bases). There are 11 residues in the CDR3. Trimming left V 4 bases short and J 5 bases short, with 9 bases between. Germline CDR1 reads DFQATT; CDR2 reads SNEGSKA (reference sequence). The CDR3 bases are TGCAGTGCTACCAGGGCCCACGAGCAGTACTTC. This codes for CSATRAHEQYF.

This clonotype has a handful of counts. CDR3 amino acids: CASRVGFTDTQYF. CDR3 in DNA: TGTGCCAGCAGGGTGGGTTTTACAGATACGCAGTATTTT. The rearrangement uses TRBV28 and TRBJ2-3, with D unclear. V gave up 6 bases and J gave up 3 bases, with 10 bases separating them. In germline, CDR1 is MDHEN, CDR2 SYDVKM. The CDR3 is made up of 13 amino acids.

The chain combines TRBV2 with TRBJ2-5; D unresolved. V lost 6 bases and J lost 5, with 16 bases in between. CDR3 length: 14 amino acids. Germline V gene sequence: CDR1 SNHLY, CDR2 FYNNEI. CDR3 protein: CASSLGRYGETQYF. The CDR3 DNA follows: TGTGCCAGCAGCCTAGGACGTTACGGGGAGACCCAGTACTTC.

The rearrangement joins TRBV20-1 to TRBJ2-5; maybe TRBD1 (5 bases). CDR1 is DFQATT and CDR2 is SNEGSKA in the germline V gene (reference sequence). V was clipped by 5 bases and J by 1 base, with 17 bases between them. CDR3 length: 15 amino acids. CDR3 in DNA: TGCAGTGCTGATGCTAGTGGGCAGGGCCAAGAGACCCAGTACTTC. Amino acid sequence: CSADASGQGQETQYF.

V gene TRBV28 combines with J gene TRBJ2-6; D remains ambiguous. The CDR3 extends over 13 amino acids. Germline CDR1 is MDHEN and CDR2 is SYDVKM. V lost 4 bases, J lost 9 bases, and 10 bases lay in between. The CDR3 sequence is CASSSLALNVLTF. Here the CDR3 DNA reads TGTGCCAGCAGTTCCCTGGCACTCAACGTCCTGACTTTC.

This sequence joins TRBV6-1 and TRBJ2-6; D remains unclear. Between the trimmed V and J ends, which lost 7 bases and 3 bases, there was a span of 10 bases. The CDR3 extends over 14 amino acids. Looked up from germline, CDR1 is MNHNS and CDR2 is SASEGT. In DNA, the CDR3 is TGTGCCAGCAATAACAGATATGGGGCCAACGTCCTGACTTTC. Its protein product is CASNNRYGANVLTF.

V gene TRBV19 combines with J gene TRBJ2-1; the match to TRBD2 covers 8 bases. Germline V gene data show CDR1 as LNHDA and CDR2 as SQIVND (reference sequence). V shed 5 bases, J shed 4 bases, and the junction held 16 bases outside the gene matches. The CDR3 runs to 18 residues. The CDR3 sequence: CASSSSGPSLSLYNEQFF. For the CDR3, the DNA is TGTGCCAGTAGTTCTAGCGGGCCCTCCCTCTCATTATACAATGAGCAGTTCTTC.

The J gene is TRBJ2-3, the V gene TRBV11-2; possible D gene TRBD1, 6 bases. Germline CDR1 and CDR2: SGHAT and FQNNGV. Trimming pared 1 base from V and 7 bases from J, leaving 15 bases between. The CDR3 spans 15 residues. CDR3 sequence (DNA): TGTGCCAGCAGCTTAGGGACTGGGGGCCCAAATACGCAGTATTTT. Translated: CASSLGTGGPNTQYF.

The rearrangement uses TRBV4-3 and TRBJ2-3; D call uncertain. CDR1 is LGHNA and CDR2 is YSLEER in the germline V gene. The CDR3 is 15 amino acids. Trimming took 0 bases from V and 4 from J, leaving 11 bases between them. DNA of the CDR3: TGCGCCAGCAGCCAAGATCGTGGAGAAGCAGATACGCAGTATTTT. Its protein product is CASSQDRGEADTQYF.

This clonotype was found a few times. Here the CDR3 DNA reads TGTGCCAGTATTCGTGAGGAGGGGGACTATGGCTACACCTTC. This encodes CASIREEGDYGYTF. The chain carries TRBV19 and TRBJ1-2; perhaps TRBD1 as D (6 bases). CDR1 and CDR2 (germline): LNHDA, SQIVND (reference sequence). This CDR3 spans 14 amino acids. V was clipped by 7 bases and J by 3 bases, with 15 bases between them.

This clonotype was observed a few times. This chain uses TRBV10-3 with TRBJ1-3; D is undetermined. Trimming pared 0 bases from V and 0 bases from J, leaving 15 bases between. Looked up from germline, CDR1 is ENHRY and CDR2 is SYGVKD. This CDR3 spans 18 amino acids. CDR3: CAISESIGLKRSGNTIYF. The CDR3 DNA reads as TGTGCCATCAGTGAGTCGATAGGCCTAAAACGCTCTGGAAACACCATATATTTT.